The 14 T cell receptor beta chains reported below all come from one sample, sequenced in a study of blood T cells in healthy people across ages. A second PCR, run for roughly 7 to 11 cycles, used a sample-barcoded 5' primer plus a J-beta primer mix. TCRdb processed the 5' RACE reads anew with MiXCR; each CDR3 protein has one entry. The table has roughly 1.5 million distinct CDR3 sequences, approximately 42% seen once. Sequencing was carried out using blood. The receptors stem from a woman younger than 30 in good health.

This clonotype has more than one count but fewer than ten. V gene TRBV3-1 combines with J gene TRBJ2-3, with D perhaps matching TRBD1 (5 bases). Germline V CDR1 and CDR2: LGHDT, YNNKEL (reference sequence). This CDR3 is built from 15 residues. V was shortened by 1 base and J by 2 bases, with 10 bases between the two germline ends. In DNA, the CDR3 is TGTGCCAGCAGCCAAGGGTCAGGGCTCACAGATACGCAGTATTTT. Translating it yields CASSQGSGLTDTQYF.

The genes are TRBV7-2 and TRBJ2-4; a possible D gene is TRBD1 (5 bases). Near its end, the DNA agrees better with TRBJ2-7, so the J call may be wrong. In germline, CDR1 is SGHTA, CDR2 FQGNSA. CDR3 size: 15 residues. The CDR3 loop is CASSFSIGATYEQYF. CDR3 nucleotide sequence: TGTGCCAGCAGCTTTAGTATAGGGGCCACCTACGAGCAGTACTTC.

This clonotype was recorded only once. The chain recombines TRBV6-2 or TRBV6-3 with TRBJ1-1; no clear D gene. Germline V CDR1 and CDR2: MNHEY, SVGEGT. The V gene lost 7 bases and the J gene lost 0 bases, with 21 bases spanning the gap. The CDR3 runs 17 residues. The DNA for the CDR3 is TGTGCCAGCAAGTTCCGGGTCAGAGACGATATGAACACTGAAGCTTTCTTT. Encoded protein: CASKFRVRDDMNTEAFF.

This clonotype has just one count. The CDR3 protein is CASSIRTSGEQYF. The CDR3 region has the DNA TGTGCCAGCAGCATTCGGACGTCGGGCGAGCAGTACTTC. The chain recombines TRBV7-2 with TRBJ2-7, with unresolved D. Germline V gene data show CDR1 as SGHTA and CDR2 as FQGNSA. CDR3 length: 13 amino acids. The V and J ends lost 5 bases and 6 bases respectively, with 14 bases between them. Supplemented by reference TRBV7-2 and TRBJ2-7, the full variable domain reads GAGVSQSPSNKVTEKGKDVELRCDPISGHTALYWYRQSLGQGLEFLIYFQGNSAPDKSGLPSDRFSAERTGGSVSTLTIQRTQQEDSAVYLCASSIRTSGEQYFGPGTRLTVT.

The gene calls are TRBV2 and TRBJ2-1, with no clear D. V dropped 7 bases and J dropped 0 bases, with 7 bases sitting between them. This CDR3 is 13 amino acids long. Germline CDR1 is SNHLY and CDR2 is FYNNEI. CDR3 sequence: CASTQHSYNEQFF. The CDR3 nucleotides are TGTGCCAGCACTCAGCACTCCTACAATGAGCAGTTCTTC.

This clonotype was counted only a few times. The genes are TRBV4-2 and TRBJ1-2, with TRBD1 identical over 12 bases. Germline assignment: CDR1 LGHNA and CDR2 YNFKEQ. After removal of 1 base from V and 4 bases from J, the junction contained 1 base not matched to a gene. This CDR3 has 15 residues. The CDR3 is CASSQAGQGAYGYTF. CDR3 DNA: TGTGCCAGCAGCCAAGCGGGACAGGGGGCCTATGGCTACACCTTC.

The chain uses TRBV9 and TRBJ2-1; TRBD2 agrees at 7 bases. Losses at the gene ends were 6 bases for V and 6 bases for J; bases not matched to a gene: 18. The CDR3 is made up of 17 amino acids. CDR1 and CDR2 from the germline V gene are SGDLS and YYNGEE. The CDR3 reads CASNILGSGESRNEQFF. CDR3 nucleotide sequence: TGTGCCAGCAACATCCTGGGCAGCGGGGAGAGTCGCAATGAGCAGTTCTTC.

This clonotype has only one observation. The V call is TRBV6-6, the J call TRBJ2-5; perhaps TRBD2 as D (6 bases). The J call may be wrong; the DNA end is better matched by TRBJ2-7. Germline CDR1 is MNHNY and CDR2 is SVGAGI (reference sequence). CDR3 length equals 14 residues. CDR3 DNA: TGTGCCAGCACTCCCTCGGGACTGTCCTACGAGCAGTACTTC. Protein product: CASTPSGLSYEQYF.

The chain joins TRBV11-2 to TRBJ2-7; 8 positions agree with TRBD1. V lost 1 base and J lost 4; bases outside the gene matches: 12. The CDR3 spans 17 residues. CDR1 and CDR2 from the germline V gene are SGHAT and FQNNGV. The CDR3 spells CASSLGPGQVLFYEQYF. The DNA for the CDR3 is TGTGCCAGCAGCTTAGGTCCGGGACAGGTCCTTTTTTACGAGCAGTACTTC. Together with reference TRBV11-2 and TRBJ2-7, the CDR3 gives the full variable domain: EAGVAQSPRYKIIEKRQSVAFWCNPISGHATLYWYQQILGQGPKLLIQFQNNGVVDDSQLPKDRFSAERLKGVDSTLKIQPAKLEDSAVYLCASSLGPGQVLFYEQYFGPGTRLTVT.

The chain combines TRBV27 with TRBJ1-6; tentatively, D is TRBD1 (6 bases). With 6 bases removed from V and 3 bases from J, the gap between germline ends came to 15 bases. The CDR3 is 16 amino acids. Germline V gene data show CDR1 as MNHEY and CDR2 as SMNVEV (reference sequence). CDR3: CASSLIGQRYNSPLHF. Here the CDR3 DNA reads TGTGCCAGCAGCTTGATAGGACAGCGCTATAATTCACCCCTCCACTTT.

This chain connects TRBV4-2 to TRBJ1-4, with a possible D match to TRBD1 (5 bases). There are 15 residues in the CDR3. V gave up 1 base and J gave up 10 bases, with 16 bases separating them. Germline lookup yields CDR1 LGHNA and CDR2 YNFKEQ. CDR3 DNA: TGTGCCAGCAGCCAAGTACCCCAGGGTGTAGGAAAACTGTTTTTT. This encodes CASSQVPQGVGKLFF.

This clonotype has ten or more counts. The chain joins TRBV20-1 to TRBJ1-1, with unresolved D. The ends were cut back, 1 base at V and 0 bases at J, with 6 bases in the middle. Germline CDR1 is DFQATT and CDR2 is SNEGSKA (reference sequence). This CDR3 region has 13 residues. The CDR3 DNA sequence: TGCAGTGCTAGAGGACATCTGAACACTGAAGCTTTCTTT. Protein sequence: CSARGHLNTEAFF.

V gene TRBV19 combines with J gene TRBJ2-2; D ambiguous. V shed 3 bases and J shed 2 bases, with 7 bases lying between them. The CDR3 contains 14 residues. Germline V gene lookup returns CDR1 LNHDA and CDR2 SQIVND (reference sequence). The CDR3 loop is CASSIVGNTGELFF. The CDR3 DNA sequence: TGTGCCAGTAGTATCGTGGGCAACACCGGGGAGCTGTTTTTT. The variable domain in full, with the rest retrieved from reference TRBV19 and TRBJ2-2, is DGGITQSPKYLFRKEGQNVTLSCEQNLNHDAMYWYRQDPGQGLRLIYYSQIVNDFQKGDIAEGYSVSREKKESFPLTVTSAQKNPTAFYLCASSIVGNTGELFFGEGSRLTVL.

V is TRBV27 and J is TRBJ1-2; weak D call: TRBD1 (5 bases). Germline CDR1 reads MNHEY; CDR2 reads SMNVEV (reference sequence). The CDR3 loop spans 14 amino acids. V gave up 5 bases and J gave up 0 bases, with 10 bases separating them. The CDR3 nucleotides read TGTGCCAGCAGTCAGGGACTCACTAACTATGGCTACACCTTC. It is translated as CASSQGLTNYGYTF.